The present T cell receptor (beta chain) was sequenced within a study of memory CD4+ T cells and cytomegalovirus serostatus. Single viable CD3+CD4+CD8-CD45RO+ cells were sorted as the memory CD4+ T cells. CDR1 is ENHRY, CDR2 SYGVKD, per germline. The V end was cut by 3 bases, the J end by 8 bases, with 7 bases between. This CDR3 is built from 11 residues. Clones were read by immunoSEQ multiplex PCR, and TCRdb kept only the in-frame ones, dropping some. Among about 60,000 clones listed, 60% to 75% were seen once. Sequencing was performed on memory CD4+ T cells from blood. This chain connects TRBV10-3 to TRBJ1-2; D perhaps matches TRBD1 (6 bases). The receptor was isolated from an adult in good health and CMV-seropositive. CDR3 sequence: CAISDGQGYTF. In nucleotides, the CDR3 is TGTGCCATCAGTGATGGACAGGGCTACACCTTC.